These T cell receptor beta chains were read from a single sample in a study of T cells in localized non-small cell lung cancer. TCRdb's copy holds only in-frame clones and misses some; the assay was immunoSEQ multiplex PCR. The sample includes 9,500 to 15,000 clones, around four fifths of them seen just once. The sequences come from peripheral blood, collected before any cancer treatment. Receptor source: a male donor aged 60 or over with stage I lung adenocarcinoma. Both conserved end residues are part of each CDR3. The D gene is left open where the match is weak. Where a row states a size, it is once, few, many or the class of an expanded clone; other rows omit it.

j_call d_call clone_size v_call cdr3_aa cdr3_nt
TRBJ2-1 NA few TRBV5-4 CASSFRGFIEPEQFF TGTGCCAGCAGCTTCAGGGGATTTATCGAACCGGAGCAGTTCTTC
TRBJ1-4 NA NA TRBV27 CATLTFSPARGAIATNEKLFF TGTGCCACCCTGACCTTTTCCCCCGCCCGGGGGGCGATTGCAACTAATGAAAAACTGTTTTTT
TRBJ2-7 NA NA TRBV5-1 CASTRRPEGLQPYEQYF TGCGCCAGCACGCGCCGCCCCGAGGGACTTCAACCTTACGAGCAGTACTTC
TRBJ2-1 NA NA TRBV15 CATSRGLGRLGNEQFF TGTGCCACCAGCAGGGGCCTAGGGAGGTTGGGAAATGAGCAGTTCTTC
TRBJ2-7 TRBD2 NA TRBV28 CASTSSTSGRPEYEQYF TGTGCCAGCACCTCGTCCACTAGCGGGAGGCCCGAATACGAGCAGTACTTC
TRBJ2-2 TRBD1 NA TRBV5-5 CASSPRQGWTGELFF TGTGCCAGCAGCCCACGACAGGGCTGGACCGGGGAGCTGTTTTTT
TRBJ1-1 NA NA TRBV5-1 CASSYGRGVNTEAFF TGCGCCAGCAGCTATGGACGAGGAGTGAACACTGAAGCTTTCTTT
TRBJ2-5 NA once TRBV11-2 CASSLGQRALWETQYF TGTGCCAGCAGCTTAGGTCAGCGGGCCCTTTGGGAGACCCAGTACTTC
TRBJ2-5 NA NA TRBV6-1 CAVRDDNVETQYF TGTGCCGTGCGGGACGACAATGTTGAGACCCAGTACTTC
TRBJ1-3 NA NA TRBV7-9 CASSLSTVSSGNTIYF TGTGCCAGCAGCCTGTCGACAGTCTCCTCTGGAAACACCATATATTTT
TRBJ1-5 NA NA TRBV19 CASNLGGKNSNQPQHF TGTGCCAGTAATTTGGGGGGCAAAAATAGCAATCAGCCCCAGCATTTT
TRBJ2-3 NA NA TRBV7-8 CASSIRVFGGTDTQYF TGTGCCAGCAGCATCAGGGTTTTTGGCGGCACAGATACGCAGTATTTT
TRBJ2-6 TRBD1 once TRBV7-9 CASSLQGTGANVLTF TGTGCCAGCAGCCTACAGGGGACTGGGGCCAACGTCCTGACTTTC
TRBJ2-1 TRBD2 NA TRBV11-2 CASSPGTRANEQFF TGTGCCAGCAGCCCCGGGACTAGAGCCAATGAGCAGTTCTTC
TRBJ2-7 TRBD2 NA TRBV4-1 CASRLTPLAGGGTYEQYF TGCGCCAGCAGGCTTACCCCACTAGCGGGAGGGGGCACCTACGAGCAGTACTTC
TRBJ2-7 NA NA TRBV6-5 CASRRGRGRGYEQYF TGTGCCAGCAGGCGAGGGAGGGGCAGGGGATACGAGCAGTACTTC
TRBJ2-7 TRBD2 NA TRBV7-2 CASSYGLAGGYEQYF TGTGCCAGCAGTTACGGACTAGCGGGAGGGTACGAGCAGTACTTC
TRBJ2-5 NA NA TRBV4-1 CASSQRGGPVTQYF TGCGCCAGCAGCCAACGAGGGGGGCCCGTGACCCAGTACTTC
TRBJ2-2 NA NA TRBV28 CASSLYQGLGGELFF TGTGCCAGCAGTTTGTACCAGGGACTCGGCGGGGAGCTGTTTTTT
TRBJ1-1 TRBD1 NA TRBV14 CASSPGQGLNTEAFF TGTGCCAGCAGCCCAGGACAGGGATTGAACACTGAAGCTTTCTTT
TRBJ2-2 NA NA TRBV28 CASTINTGELFF TGTGCCAGCACCATTAACACCGGGGAGCTGTTTTTT
TRBJ1-5 NA NA TRBV28 CASSPQGFDQPQHF TGTGCCAGTAGTCCCCAGGGTTTCGATCAGCCCCAGCATTTT
TRBJ2-7 NA NA TRBV5-1 CASQQGPSSYEQYF TGCGCCAGTCAACAGGGCCCCAGCTCCTACGAGCAGTACTTC
TRBJ2-3 NA NA TRBV11-2 CASTPWALASTDTQYF TGTGCCAGCACTCCCTGGGCGCTAGCTAGCACAGATACGCAGTATTTT
TRBJ2-1 TRBD1 NA TRBV6-4 CASSASQGAPYNEQFF TGTGCCAGCAGCGCCTCCCAGGGGGCGCCTTACAATGAGCAGTTCTTC
TRBJ2-5 TRBD2 NA TRBV7-9 CASSLLSSGRAQRPETQYF TGTGCCAGCAGCTTATTGAGTAGCGGGAGGGCCCAGCGGCCAGAGACCCAGTACTTC
TRBJ1-1 NA medium-sized TRBV19 CASSQVVGIQAFF TGTGCCAGTAGTCAGGTGGTTGGGATTCAAGCTTTCTTT
TRBJ1-2 NA NA TRBV28 CASSSTEGDGLYGYTF TGTGCCAGCAGTTCCACGGAGGGGGACGGACTCTATGGCTACACCTTC
TRBJ2-7 TRBD1 NA TRBV19 CASSTGQAIHEQYF TGTGCCAGTAGTACTGGACAGGCGATCCACGAGCAGTACTTC
TRBJ2-5 NA NA TRBV28 CASSLVRQETQYF TGTGCCAGCAGTTTAGTCAGGCAAGAGACCCAGTACTTC
TRBJ1-5 NA NA TRBV7-2 CASSSSQNSNQPQHF TGTGCCAGCAGCTCCTCCCAGAATAGCAATCAGCCCCAGCATTTT
TRBJ1-2 NA NA TRBV4-1 CASSRTRGGEGYTF TGCGCCAGCAGCAGGACACGGGGAGGAGAGGGCTACACCTTC
TRBJ1-5 TRBD1 NA TRBV6-1 CASSGQGSQPQHF TGTGCCAGCAGTGGACAGGGGAGTCAGCCCCAGCATTTT
TRBJ1-4 NA NA TRBV6-1 CASRELGRVGADEKLFF TGTGCCAGCAGAGAACTCGGCAGGGTTGGGGCTGATGAAAAACTGTTTTTT
TRBJ2-2 TRBD1 NA TRBV5-5 CASSGGQGPGELFF TGTGCCAGCAGCGGAGGACAGGGTCCCGGGGAGCTGTTTTTT
TRBJ1-5 TRBD1 NA TRBV5-8 CASSQGQRDNQPQHF TGTGCCAGCAGCCAGGGACAGCGGGACAATCAGCCCCAGCATTTT
TRBJ1-1 NA NA TRBV9 CASSATVYMNTEAFF TGTGCCAGCAGCGCGACAGTTTACATGAACACTGAAGCTTTCTTT
TRBJ2-2 NA NA TRBV27 CASSSLRAGELFF TGTGCCAGCAGTTCCTTGAGGGCCGGGGAGCTGTTTTTT
TRBJ2-4 NA few TRBV15 CATSRGQQLAKNIQYF TGTGCCACCAGCAGAGGGCAGCAACTAGCCAAAAACATTCAGTACTTC
TRBJ1-1 NA NA TRBV10-3 CAISEARGSIGTEAFF TGTGCCATCAGTGAGGCCAGGGGATCCATTGGCACTGAAGCTTTCTTT
TRBJ2-7 NA NA TRBV19 CASSIGHTYEQYF TGTGCCAGTAGTATTGGACATACCTACGAGCAGTACTTC
TRBJ1-2 NA NA TRBV27 CASSTSRDGPRYTF TGTGCCAGCAGTACCTCCCGGGACGGTCCCCGCTACACCTTC
TRBJ2-3 NA NA TRBV7-2 CASSPGLTDTQYF TGTGCCAGCAGCCCAGGACTAACAGATACGCAGTATTTT
TRBJ2-1 TRBD2 few TRBV6-4 CASSGLAGDNEQFF TGTGCCTCCTCGGGACTAGCGGGAGACAATGAGCAGTTCTTC
TRBJ2-7 TRBD1 NA TRBV2 CASKGQGGEGQYF TGTGCCAGCAAGGGACAGGGCGGTGAAGGGCAGTACTTC